Shown below are 20 T cell receptor beta chains from a single sample sequenced in a study of T cells after yellow fever vaccination. TCRdb passed the 5' RACE reads through MiXCR, listing each CDR3 protein once. The sample has 100,000 to 150,000 distinct CDR3 sequences; 6% to 8% are singletons. The source material was CD4+ T cells sorted from PBMCs, sampled 10 to 11 days after the first yellow fever vaccination. Every receptor here comes from a man between 18 and 29 years old who received the YFV17D yellow fever vaccine.

This clonotype has a count of ten or more. The J gene is TRBJ2-4, the V gene TRBV18; 10 positions agree with TRBD1. CDR1 KGHSH and CDR2 LQKENI come from the germline V gene. This CDR3 has 14 amino acids. With 6 bases clipped from V and 6 bases from J, the junction kept 5 bases outside the gene matches. CDR3 sequence (DNA): TGTGCCAGCTCGCCGGACAGGGGGAGAAACATTCAGTACTTC. Protein sequence: CASSPDRGRNIQYF.

This clonotype came up once. One base away lies a much larger clone, so this may be a sequencing read error. This rearrangement joins TRBV7-2 to TRBJ2-3; no firm D call. CDR3 length: 12 residues. Germline CDR1 is SGHTA and CDR2 is FQGNSA. V lost 7 bases and J lost 5, with 10 bases in between. The CDR3 here is CASISVRDTQYF. The DNA of the CDR3 is TGTGCCAGCATCTCAGTTAGAGATACGCAGTATTTT.

This clonotype was counted many times. CDR3 amino acids: CASSLTRGAGNSPLHF. In DNA, the CDR3 is TGTGCCAGCAGCTTAACTCGGGGGGCGGGCAATTCACCCCTCCACTTT. The chain links TRBV7-2 to TRBJ1-6; the D gene is possibly TRBD1 (6 bases). The CDR3 contains 16 residues. The germline gives CDR1 SGHTA, CDR2 FQGNSA. V lost 2 bases and J 7 bases, leaving 15 bases between the germline ends.

This clonotype has just a few counts. The chain combines TRBV5-4 with TRBJ1-2, with a weak D call TRBD1 (6 bases). Trimming cost V 4 bases and J 7 bases, with 20 bases left between them. The CDR3 covers 15 residues. Germline assignment: CDR1 SGHNT and CDR2 YYREEE (reference sequence). The DNA of the CDR3 is TGTGCCAGCAGCGTACCCACAGGGATCGGGAGTGGCTACACCTTC. This codes for CASSVPTGIGSGYTF.

The sample holds many counts of this clonotype. The chain links TRBV11-3 to TRBJ2-1; TRBD2 might be the D (5 bases). Per the germline V gene, CDR1 is SGHNT and CDR2 is YENEEA. CDR3 length: 12 residues. Deletions cut 6 bases from V and 8 bases from J, with 11 bases between. The CDR3 sequence is CASSTRGDEQFF. For the CDR3, the DNA is TGTGCCAGCAGTACCCGGGGTGATGAGCAGTTCTTC.

Concerning this clonotype itself: With a much larger clone just one base away, this may be a read error. The chain has TRBV6-1 and TRBJ2-7; a weak D match, TRBD2 (6 bases). The germline V and J ends were trimmed by 6 bases and 0 bases, with 15 bases remaining between them. Looked up from germline, CDR1 is MNHNS and CDR2 is SASEGT. The CDR3 spans 15 residues. CDR3 protein: CASSPGVTSSYEQYF. CDR3 coding DNA: TGTGCCAGCAGCCCGGGGGTCACCAGCTCCTACGAGCAGTACTTC.

This clonotype was seen ten or more times. V gene TRBV9 combines with J gene TRBJ1-1; maybe TRBD1 (5 bases). Germline V lookup: CDR1 SGDLS, CDR2 YYNGEE. The CDR3 is 15 residues long. Deletions cut 3 bases from V and 1 base from J, with 13 bases between. CDR3 in amino acids: CASSAASGGNTEAFF. In DNA form, the CDR3 reads TGTGCCAGCAGCGCCGCTTCCGGGGGGAACACTGAAGCTTTCTTT. Filled out from reference TRBV9 and TRBJ1-1, the complete variable domain reads DSGVTQTPKHLITATGQRVTLRCSPRSGDLSVYWYQQSLDQGLQFLIQYYNGEERAKGNILERFSAQQFPDLHSELNLSSLELGDSALYFCASSAASGGNTEAFFGQGTRLTVV.

The chain couples TRBV20-1 to TRBJ1-1, with no clear D. In germline, CDR1 is DFQATT, CDR2 SNEGSKA (reference sequence). This CDR3 comprises 17 residues. Trimming pared 0 bases from V and 0 bases from J, leaving 17 bases between. CDR3 region: CSARDKYRWGLNTEAFF. The CDR3 DNA follows: TGCAGTGCTAGAGATAAATACCGTTGGGGTTTGAACACTGAAGCTTTCTTT.

This clonotype was detected ten times or more. The chain is built from TRBV11-2 and TRBJ1-2, with TRBD1 as a possible D gene (5 bases). CDR1 SGHAT and CDR2 FQNNGV come from the germline V gene. Trimming took 5 bases from V and 7 from J, leaving 20 bases between them. The CDR3 covers 15 residues. The CDR3: CASSPRQSPVGGYTF. CDR3 coding DNA: TGTGCCAGCAGCCCCCGACAGTCCCCTGTGGGTGGCTACACCTTC.

This clonotype was recorded at least ten times. The genes are TRBV6-1 and TRBJ1-5; perhaps TRBD1 as D (5 bases). The V and J ends lost 7 bases and 9 bases respectively, with 28 bases between them. Per germline, CDR1 MNHNS and CDR2 SASEGT. The CDR3 loop spans 17 amino acids. The CDR3 DNA reads TGTGCCAGCATCGACGCCGTGGGGGAGGGAGCCTTACGGCCCCAGCATTTT. It encodes CASIDAVGEGALRPQHF.

This clonotype was counted many times. The CDR3 reads CASKKGGRYEQYV. CDR3 in DNA: TGTGCCAGCAAAAAGGGAGGGAGATACGAGCAGTACGTC. V and J are TRBV27 and TRBJ2-7; 7 bases are a match to TRBD2. J lost 4 bases, V lost 7 bases, and 7 bases had no gene match. Germline loops: CDR1 MNHEY, CDR2 SMNVEV (reference sequence). The CDR3 extends over 13 amino acids.

This clonotype occurred many times. J is TRBJ1-4 and V is TRBV7-2, with D uncertain. CDR3 length: 13 amino acids. CDR1 SGHTA and CDR2 FQGNSA come from the germline V gene. The V gene lost 6 bases and the J gene lost 5 bases, with 10 bases spanning the gap. CDR3 protein: CASRTRVNEKLFF. DNA for the CDR3: TGTGCCAGCAGAACCCGGGTGAATGAAAAACTGTTTTTT.

The chain has TRBV18 and TRBJ2-1; D uncertain. Germline V lookup: CDR1 KGHSH, CDR2 LQKENI. The length of the CDR3 is 15 residues. Deletions cut 1 base from V and 5 bases from J, with 12 bases between. CDR3 in amino acids: CASSPQSTINNEQFF. In DNA, the CDR3 is TGTGCCAGCTCACCACAATCGACGATAAACAATGAGCAGTTCTTC.

This clonotype was seen ten or more times. The chain combines TRBV7-3 with TRBJ2-3; possible D gene TRBD1, 7 bases. CDR3 length: 16 residues. In germline, CDR1 is SGHTA, CDR2 FQGTGA. Trimming removed 5 bases at V and 2 bases at J, with 17 bases between. The CDR3 DNA reads TGTGCCAGCAGCCCCGGGGGACAGAAGGTCACAGATACGCAGTATTTT. It is translated as CASSPGGQKVTDTQYF.

The V call is TRBV14, the J call TRBJ2-7; perhaps TRBD2 as D (6 bases). V was shortened by 1 base and J by 4 bases, with 8 bases between the two germline ends. CDR3 size: 13 residues. Germline CDR1 and CDR2: SGHDN and FVKESK. CDR3 amino acids: CASSQAGAYEQYF. The CDR3 nucleotides read TGTGCCAGCAGCCAAGCGGGAGCTTACGAGCAGTACTTC.

This clonotype was seen more than once but under ten times. V is TRBV5-1 and J is TRBJ1-3; 7 nucleotides match TRBD1. The length of the CDR3 is 14 residues. Germline V CDR1 and CDR2: SGHRS, YFSETQ. V gave up 3 bases and J gave up 2 bases; unmatched junction bases: 2. CDR3 protein: CASSYDRAGNTIYF. CDR3 bases: TGCGCCAGCAGCTACGACAGGGCTGGAAACACCATATATTTT.

This sequence joins TRBV29-1 and TRBJ2-3; D remains ambiguous. V was trimmed by 5 bases and J by 2 bases, leaving 8 bases between them. Germline V gives CDR1 SQVTM, CDR2 ANQGSEA. This CDR3 comprises 12 residues. For the CDR3, the DNA is TGCAGCGTTCGAAGGCTCACAGATACGCAGTATTTT. Amino acids: CSVRRLTDTQYF.

This clonotype was counted at least ten times. The genes are TRBV7-9 and TRBJ2-5; a weak D match, TRBD2 (6 bases). V was cut by 5 bases and J by 4 bases, with 14 bases left in between. Germline V lookup: CDR1 SEHNR, CDR2 FQNEAQ (reference sequence). CDR3 length equals 14 residues. The CDR3 sequence is CASSVTRAGETQYF. The CDR3, as DNA: TGTGCCAGCAGCGTGACTAGGGCTGGAGAGACCCAGTACTTC.

The chain links TRBV6-2 or TRBV6-3 to TRBJ2-7; D is unclear. The V and J ends lost 2 bases and 8 bases respectively, with 13 bases between them. Germline V gene lookup returns CDR1 MNHEY and CDR2 SVGEGT. The CDR3 has 13 amino acids. CDR3: CASSYGSRAQQYV. The CDR3 region has the DNA TGTGCCAGCAGTTACGGCAGCCGAGCTCAGCAGTACGTC.

This clonotype has at least ten counts. J is TRBJ2-4 and V is TRBV11-2; no clear D gene. The V end was cut by 5 bases, the J end by 8 bases, with 16 bases between. CDR3 length: 14 residues. The germline V gene has CDR1 SGHAT and CDR2 FQNNGV. Here the CDR3 reads CASSENRQSHIQYF. The CDR3 coding sequence is TGTGCCAGCAGCGAGAATAGGCAATCCCACATTCAGTACTTC. Together with reference TRBV11-2 and TRBJ2-4, the CDR3 gives the full variable domain: EAGVAQSPRYKIIEKRQSVAFWCNPISGHATLYWYQQILGQGPKLLIQFQNNGVVDDSQLPKDRFSAERLKGVDSTLKIQPAKLEDSAVYLCASSENRQSHIQYFGAGTRLSVL.